This T cell receptor (beta chain) was captured by sequencing in a study of T cells in Graves' hyperthyroidism and ophthalmopathy. Participants, patients aged 18 to 65, had newly diagnosed hyperthyroidism with a duration under 2 months. It was RNA transcripts that yielded the amplified TCR beta CDR3 regions. HTBI primers were used for first-round RT-PCR of the TCR CDR3. MiXCR, applied by TCRdb to the multiplex PCR reads, yields one record per CDR3 protein. The repertoire holds over 700,000 distinct CDR3 sequences, with around 39% as singletons. The CDR3 contains 16 residues. Germline V gene data show CDR1 as LGHDT and CDR2 as YNNKEL (reference sequence). V lost 4 bases, J lost 4 bases, and 19 bases lay in between.

Sequenced: blood. The clonotype originates from a man aged 18 to 30 with Graves' hyperthyroidism. The V call is TRBV3-1, the J call TRBJ1-2; D unresolved. CDR3 loop: CASSREAAAGGYGYTF. CDR3 DNA: TGTGCCAGCAGCCGGGAGGCCGCGGCGGGCGGCTATGGCTACACCTTC. Filled out from reference TRBV3-1 and TRBJ1-2, the complete variable domain reads DTAVSQTPKYLVTQMGNDKSIKCEQNLGHDTMYWYKQDSKKFLKIMFSYNNKELIINETVPNRFSPKSPDKAHLNLHINSLELGDSAVYFCASSREAAAGGYGYTFGSGTRLTVV.